This passage covers 14 T cell receptor beta chains from one sample sequenced in a study of cytomegalovirus exposure and HLA in healthy donors. The data were produced by immunoSEQ multiplex PCR, yet TCRdb's version contains in-frame clones alone and is incomplete. This table has fewer than 200,000 clones, about nine tenths appearing once. Sequenced sample: PBMCs. All receptors derive from a man aged 18-30 years in good health and CMV-seropositive.

The rearrangement links TRBV6-1 to TRBJ2-2; TRBD2 aligns across 9 bases. The CDR3 runs 16 residues. The germline gives CDR1 MNHNS, CDR2 SASEGT. Germline trimming cut 2 bases from V and 5 bases from J; bases unmatched to any gene: 6. DNA of the CDR3: TGTGCCAGCAGTGAATCAAGCGGGGGGACGACCGGGGAGCTGTTTTTT. Translating gives CASSESSGGTTGELFF.

This CDR3 reads CASRRLAGGETQYF. The CDR3 DNA is TGTGCCAGCCGGAGACTAGCGGGAGGGGAGACCCAGTACTTC. This chain connects TRBV2 to TRBJ2-5; TRBD2 matches 14 bases. Germline V gene sequence: CDR1 SNHLY, CDR2 FYNNEI. Unmatched junction bases numbered 4, after V lost 8 bases and J lost 5 bases. The CDR3 length is 14 residues.

The chain carries TRBV29-1 and TRBJ2-1; D perhaps matches TRBD1 (6 bases). The CDR3 runs to 14 residues. Germline V gives CDR1 SQVTM, CDR2 ANQGSEA. Trimming removed 3 bases from V and 6 bases from J, with 15 bases in between. CDR3 in amino acids: CSVDRGTTSNEQFF. CDR3 nucleotides: TGCAGCGTTGATAGGGGGACCACCTCCAATGAGCAGTTCTTC.

The gene calls are TRBV7-2 and TRBJ2-7; 7 bases are a match to TRBD2. Trimming cost V 1 base and J 4 bases; bases outside gene matches: 7. Germline V gives CDR1 SGHTA, CDR2 FQGNSA. The CDR3 spans 15 residues. In nucleotides, the CDR3 is TGTGCCAGCAGCTTAGAACTAGCGTCAGCTTACGAGCAGTACTTC. Its protein is CASSLELASAYEQYF. The variable domain in full, completed from reference TRBV7-2 and TRBJ2-7, reads GAGVSQSPSNKVTEKGKDVELRCDPISGHTALYWYRQSLGQGLEFLIYFQGNSAPDKSGLPSDRFSAERTGGSVSTLTIQRTQQEDSAVYLCASSLELASAYEQYFGPGTRLTVT.

V usage is TRBV27 and J usage is TRBJ2-2; D is possibly TRBD2 (5 bases). CDR1 and CDR2 (germline): MNHEY, SMNVEV (reference sequence). The CDR3 sequence is 16 residues long. The V end lost 2 bases, the J end lost 0 bases, and 10 bases lay between the germline ends. CDR3 residues: CASSLGLAANTGELFF. As DNA, the CDR3 is TGTGCCAGCAGTTTAGGGCTAGCCGCGAACACCGGGGAGCTGTTTTTT.

The rearrangement joins TRBV29-1 to TRBJ2-1; 7 bases are a match to TRBD1. The V segment lost 4 bases and the J segment 4 bases; nucleotides outside the gene matches: 7. Germline V gene sequence: CDR1 SQVTM, CDR2 ANQGSEA. This CDR3 contains 14 residues. Written as DNA, the CDR3 is TGCAGCGTTGTACGGGACAGCAGATACAATGAGCAGTTCTTC. Protein: CSVVRDSRYNEQFF.

The chain uses TRBV9 and TRBJ1-1; D might be TRBD1 (5 bases). Germline V lookup: CDR1 SGDLS, CDR2 YYNGEE. V was trimmed by 0 bases and J by 0 bases, leaving 12 bases between them. There are 16 residues in the CDR3. The CDR3 DNA follows: TGTGCCAGCAGCGTAGGTACAGGCGGTTTGAACACTGAAGCTTTCTTT. It encodes CASSVGTGGLNTEAFF.

This clone was found a few times. The gene calls are TRBV5-1 and TRBJ2-1, with D tentatively TRBD1 (6 bases). The CDR3 is 14 amino acids. V gave up 4 bases and J gave up 3 bases, with 11 bases separating them. Germline V gives CDR1 SGHRS, CDR2 YFSETQ. CDR3 sequence: CASSPRDNYNEQFF. Here the CDR3 DNA reads TGCGCCAGCAGCCCCCGGGACAACTACAATGAGCAGTTCTTC.

This sequence joins TRBV25-1 and TRBJ2-7, with a tentative D call TRBD1 (6 bases). This CDR3 region has 14 residues. In germline, CDR1 is MGHDK, CDR2 SYGVNS. Between the trimmed V and J ends, which lost 6 bases and 3 bases, there was a span of 15 bases. The CDR3 DNA is TGTGCCAGCAGCGCCGGGACAAGGAGCTACGAGCAGTACTTC. It encodes CASSAGTRSYEQYF.

J is TRBJ1-1 and V is TRBV12-2. TRBV12-2 corresponds to a pseudogene. The CDR3 is 16 amino acids. The DNA of the CDR3 is TGTGCAAGTCGCTTTAATTCCAAACGCGGGGCCACTGAAGCTTTCTTT. It specifies CASRFNSKRGATEAFF.

The sample holds one count of this clone. The genes are TRBV6-1 and TRBJ2-7; weak D call: TRBD2 (6 bases). This CDR3 spans 14 amino acids. Germline CDR1 MNHNS, CDR2 SASEGT. V lost 2 bases and J lost 4, with 12 bases in between. CDR3 residues: CASSEPMGGYEQYF. CDR3 nucleotides: TGTGCCAGCAGTGAACCGATGGGGGGTTACGAGCAGTACTTC.

The rearrangement joins TRBV10-1 to TRBJ2-3; 10 bases are a match to TRBD1. Germline V CDR1 and CDR2: WNHNN, SYGVQD (reference sequence). CDR3 length: 16 amino acids. V was pared by 2 bases and J by 4 bases, with 6 bases of the junction left unmatched. This CDR3 is CASSETRDRGSDTQYF. For the CDR3, the DNA is TGCGCCAGCAGTGAGACGCGGGACAGGGGTTCAGATACGCAGTATTTT.

Here the CDR3 DNA reads TGTGCCAGCAGCTTAGCTGTTGACCACGGACAGGGTGGGGCCGGGGAGCTGTTTTTT. This gives the protein CASSLAVDHGQGGAGELFF. The rearrangement links TRBV7-6 to TRBJ2-2; 8 bases agree with TRBD1. Germline values: CDR1 SGHVS, CDR2 FNYEAQ. The CDR3 has 19 residues. With 0 bases clipped from V and 6 bases from J, the junction kept 15 bases outside the gene matches.

This clone showed up just once. This sequence joins TRBV4-1 and TRBJ2-7, with TRBD1 identical over 8 bases. Trimming cost V 4 bases and J 5 bases; bases outside gene matches: 13. This CDR3 is built from 16 residues. Germline assignment: CDR1 MGHRA and CDR2 YSYEKL. CDR3 protein: CASSPQRTGKGHEQYF. CDR3 nucleotide sequence: TGCGCCAGCAGCCCACAAAGGACAGGGAAAGGCCACGAGCAGTACTTC.